This T cell receptor beta chain stems from a study of siplizumab effects on memory and regulatory T cells. The repertoire was sequenced with immunoSEQ multiplex PCR; TCRdb's copy has only in-frame clones and lacks some. The data hold approximately 100,000 clones, with 85% to 95% observed a single time. Germline loops: CDR1 MDHEN, CDR2 SYDVKM. The CDR3 is 15 amino acids. Between the trimmed V and J ends, which lost 1 base and 0 bases, there was a span of 7 bases. Points from the study as a whole: Mean Treg-derived proportions of mappable alloreactive CD4+ clones were over 65% for siplizumab and roughly 27% for controls.

A remark on this clone: Its antigen is still unknown.

V and J are TRBV28 and TRBJ2-4; D ambiguous. This TCR derives from a human donor in good health. The sample consisted of non-Treg CD4+ T cells sorted from blood. CDR3 sequence reads: CASSLSRLAKNIQYF. The CDR3 coding sequence is TGTGCCAGCAGTTTATCCCGACTAGCCAAAAACATTCAGTACTTC.